The 15 T cell receptor beta chains below all came from one sample that was sequenced in a study of cytomegalovirus exposure and HLA in healthy donors. Both 60 Vbeta primers and 13 Jbeta primers went into the PCR. Using immunoSEQ multiplex PCR, the repertoire was profiled, and TCRdb retains in-frame clones only, with some absent. The data show approximately 150,000 clones, with around 85% seen just once and approximately 2.2% held by the top ten. Specimen: PBMCs. Every receptor here comes from a male donor in good health and CMV-seronegative.

This clone was counted a single time. The chain couples TRBV10-1 to TRBJ2-1; 7 bases fit TRBD2. The CDR3 consists of 12 residues. The germline CDR1 and CDR2 sequences are WNHNN and SYGVQD (reference sequence). J was trimmed by 7 bases and V by 4 bases; bases with no gene match: 1. The CDR3 coding sequence is TGCGCCAGCAGTGGGGGGGGAAATGAGCAGTTCTTC. It is translated as CASSGGGNEQFF.

The V call is TRBV13, the J call TRBJ1-3; possible D gene TRBD1, 5 bases. Trimming shortened V by 1 base and J by 0 bases, and 13 bases separated the two germline ends. The germline gives CDR1 PRHDT, CDR2 FYEKMQ (reference sequence). The CDR3 extends over 17 amino acids. The DNA of the CDR3 is TGTGCCAGCAGCTTAGTTAGGGGAACGAGCTCTGGAAACACCATATATTTT. It encodes CASSLVRGTSSGNTIYF.

A few counts support this clone. The chain employs TRBV5-1 and TRBJ1-6, with TRBD1 identical over 10 bases. This CDR3 is 14 amino acids long. Germline V CDR1 and CDR2: SGHRS, YFSETQ. Trimming at V came to 4 bases and at J to 9 bases, leaving 4 bases not matched to a gene. The CDR3 nucleotides read TGCGCCAGCAGCCCGGGACAGGGGAGTTCACCCCTCCACTTT. Its protein is CASSPGQGSSPLHF.

As for this clone: The junction shows a germline mismatch at one end, possibly a read error. This rearrangement joins TRBV5-1 to TRBJ2-7; 7 bases align to TRBD2. The CDR3 contains 13 residues. Germline-derived CDR1 and CDR2 are SGHRS and YFSETQ. CDR3 nucleotides: TGCGCCAGCAGCTTGGGTGGGGGGGACCCCGTCTTCTTC. Translated: CASSLGGGDPVFF. Full variable domain (missing parts from reference TRBV5-1 and TRBJ2-7): KAGVTQTPRYLIKTRGQQVTLSCSPISGHRSVSWYQQTPGQGLQFLFEYFSETQRNKGNFPGRFSGRQFSNSRSEMNVSTLELGDSALYLCASSLGGGDPVFFGPGTRLTVT.

This clone showed up just a few times. This chain joins TRBV5-1 and TRBJ2-7; D is perhaps TRBD2 (6 bases). CDR1 and CDR2 from the germline V gene are SGHRS and YFSETQ. V dropped 0 bases and J dropped 0 bases, with 10 bases sitting between them. This CDR3 has 15 amino acids. CDR3 nucleotide sequence: TGCGCCAGCAGCTTGGGTCGGGGGTTCTCCTACGAGCAGTACTTC. Its translation: CASSLGRGFSYEQYF.

The CDR3 sequence is CASSSNEIGQGPYEQYF. The CDR3 bases are TGTGCCAGCAGCTCCAATGAGATCGGACAGGGACCCTACGAGCAGTACTTC. The chain carries TRBV5-4 and TRBJ2-7; 8 bases are a match to TRBD1. Trimming cost V 3 bases and J 2 bases; bases outside gene matches: 13. In germline, CDR1 is SGHNT, CDR2 YYREEE (reference sequence). This CDR3 spans 17 amino acids.

V gene TRBV7-9 combines with J gene TRBJ2-2; 8 nucleotides agree with TRBD2. Per the germline V gene, CDR1 is SEHNR and CDR2 is FQNEAQ (reference sequence). CDR3 size: 15 residues. With 3 bases clipped from V and 5 bases from J, the junction kept 5 bases outside the gene matches. The DNA for the CDR3 is TGTGCCAGCAGCTTGGGGTTAGCGGGGACCGGGGAGCTGTTTTTT. It codes for CASSLGLAGTGELFF. The full variable domain, completed using reference TRBV7-9 and TRBJ2-2, is DTGVSQNPRHKITKRGQNVTFRCDPISEHNRLYWYRQTLGQGPEFLTYFQNEAQLEKSRLLSDRFSAERPKGSFSTLEIQRTEQGDSAMYLCASSLGLAGTGELFFGEGSRLTVL.

This clone has a handful of counts. The chain employs TRBV6-1 and TRBJ1-6; D is unresolved. Looked up from germline, CDR1 is MNHNS and CDR2 is SASEGT. This CDR3 spans 15 amino acids. With 6 bases removed from V and 10 bases from J, the gap between germline ends came to 19 bases. The CDR3 DNA is TGTGCCAGCAGAAGACCAGGCGTCCCTGAGTCACCCCTCCACTTT. Translated, it gives CASRRPGVPESPLHF.

The chain carries TRBV18 and TRBJ1-2; D is possibly TRBD1 (6 bases). Germline loops: CDR1 KGHSH, CDR2 LQKENI. The CDR3 sequence is 15 residues long. The V gene lost 5 bases and the J gene lost 0 bases, with 13 bases spanning the gap. In DNA form, the CDR3 reads TGTGCCAGCTCAACAAGACAGGCCTCTAACTATGGCTACACCTTC. Its translation is CASSTRQASNYGYTF. The variable domain in full, with the rest retrieved from reference TRBV18 and TRBJ1-2, is NAGVMQNPRHLVRRRGQEARLRCSPMKGHSHVYWYRQLPEEGLKFMVYLQKENIIDESGMPKERFSAEFPKEGPSILRIQQVVRGDSAAYFCASSTRQASNYGYTFGSGTRLTVV.

V usage is TRBV18 and J usage is TRBJ1-1; 7 bases fit TRBD1. CDR3 length: 13 amino acids. The germline V gene has CDR1 KGHSH and CDR2 LQKENI. The J segment lost 3 bases and the V segment lost 7 bases, leaving 5 bases of the junction unmatched. The CDR3 reads CASLNGQDTEAFF. CDR3 DNA sequence: TGTGCCAGCTTAAACGGACAGGACACTGAAGCTTTCTTT.

J is TRBJ2-1 and V is TRBV5-1, with D perhaps TRBD2 (5 bases). Between the trimmed V and J ends, which lost 4 bases and 0 bases, there was a span of 14 bases. This CDR3 comprises 16 residues. In germline, CDR1 is SGHRS, CDR2 YFSETQ. The CDR3: CASSSGRTLSYNEQFF. CDR3 DNA sequence: TGCGCCAGCAGCAGCGGACGGACCCTCTCCTACAATGAGCAGTTCTTC.

This CDR3 is CSVQQGNYGYTF. As DNA, the CDR3 is TGCAGCGTCCAACAGGGAAACTATGGCTACACCTTC. The rearrangement joins TRBV29-1 to TRBJ1-2; possibly TRBD1 for D (6 bases). The CDR3 has 12 residues. V was trimmed by 6 bases and J by 2 bases, leaving 10 bases between them. Germline values: CDR1 SQVTM, CDR2 ANQGSEA.

V usage is TRBV18 and J usage is TRBJ2-2, with 7 positions matching TRBD1. The ends lost 1 base at V and 0 bases at J; junction bases unmatched: 2. The CDR3 has 16 residues. The germline V gene encodes CDR1 KGHSH and CDR2 LQKENI. The CDR3 protein is CASSPQGATNTGELFF. The CDR3 DNA reads TGTGCCAGCTCACCACAGGGGGCTACGAACACCGGGGAGCTGTTTTTT.

In DNA, the CDR3 is TGTGCCAGTAGCCGAGAGACAGGTGGCTACACCTTC. Protein product: CASSRETGGYTF. The chain links TRBV19 to TRBJ1-2; D perhaps matches TRBD1 (6 bases). Germline V CDR1 and CDR2: LNHDA, SQIVND (reference sequence). Trimming shortened V by 6 bases and J by 7 bases, and 12 bases separated the two germline ends. This CDR3 contains 12 residues.

This clone occurred a few times. The chain joins TRBV6-5 to TRBJ2-7, with D possibly being TRBD2 (6 bases). Trimming pared 2 bases from V and 5 bases from J, leaving 16 bases between. CDR3 size: 15 residues. Germline V CDR1 and CDR2: MNHEY, SVGAGI. The CDR3: CASSYLRRGRHEQYF. The CDR3 nucleotides are TGTGCCAGCAGTTACCTAAGGCGGGGTAGGCACGAGCAGTACTTC.